This T cell receptor (beta chain) was obtained from a study of shared clonotypes between healthy human individuals. Trimming removed 10 bases at V and 5 bases at J, with 23 bases between. The germline V gene encodes CDR1 SEHNR and CDR2 FQNEAQ (reference sequence). CDR3 length: 16 amino acids. Data came from immunoSEQ multiplex PCR; TCRdb stores just in-frame clones and leaves some out. The table has 1.6 million or so clones, approximately 98.5% seen once; the top ten hold roughly 0.35%. The sequenced sample consisted of naive CD4+ T cells sorted from blood. The subset is: CD45RA+ positively selected. The chain combines TRBV7-9 with TRBJ2-2, with D maybe TRBD1 (6 bases). This receptor was identified in a man aged 25 to 45 in good health. The CDR3, as DNA: TGTGCCACCCCGCTGGGGGCGGCCCGGGGTACCGGGGAGCTGTTTTTT. Translating gives CATPLGAARGTGELFF.